This is a list of T cell receptor beta chains from one sample in a study of blood T cells in healthy people across ages. TCRdb re-called the 5' RACE reads through MiXCR, storing one row per CDR3 protein. The data hold 720,000 or so distinct CDR3 sequences, with 40% to 50% observed a single time. Sequencing input: blood. Receptors were obtained from an older man in good health. The CDR3 runs from the conserved cysteine through the conserved F or W. Only part of the rows carry a size: once, few, many, or a class if the clone is expanded.

V gene: TRBV10-1
J gene: .
clone size: .
CDR3 protein: CASSESGTGHTYEQYF

V gene: TRBV12-3/TRBV12-4
J gene: TRBJ1-5
clone size: .
CDR3 protein: CASSTQGRGNQPQHF

V gene: TRBV2
J gene: TRBJ2-7
clone size: few
CDR3 protein: CASLRGHEQYF

V gene: TRBV5-1
J gene: TRBJ2-7
clone size: few
CDR3 protein: CASSRMPQGADEQYF

V gene: TRBV29-1
J gene: TRBJ1-1
clone size: .
CDR3 protein: CSAPRRTGNYPTEAFF

V gene: TRBV5-1
J gene: TRBJ2-1
clone size: .
CDR3 protein: CASRPRDIRDHEQFF

V gene: TRBV7-2
J gene: TRBJ1-1
clone size: .
CDR3 protein: CASSPGSSNTEAFF

V gene: TRBV7-2
J gene: .
clone size: many
CDR3 protein: CASSLASVETQYF

V gene: TRBV5-1
J gene: TRBJ2-3
clone size: .
CDR3 protein: CASRTGPSTDTQYF

V gene: TRBV10-2
J gene: TRBJ2-5
clone size: few
CDR3 protein: CASSDLPGQGRIAQYF

V gene: TRBV5-1
J gene: .
clone size: few
CDR3 protein: CASSLAAPDEQYF

V gene: TRBV29-1
J gene: TRBJ2-7
clone size: many
CDR3 protein: CSVEVGTLDEQYF

V gene: TRBV7-8
J gene: TRBJ1-6
clone size: few
CDR3 protein: CASSSRQGWSPLHF

V gene: TRBV25-1
J gene: TRBJ1-6
clone size: .
CDR3 protein: CAKCCGFNSPLHF

V gene: TRBV2
J gene: TRBJ2-1
clone size: .
CDR3 protein: CASRAGLAGGGEQFF

V gene: TRBV7-8
J gene: TRBJ2-1
clone size: .
CDR3 protein: CASSSKGGREQFF

V gene: TRBV5-6
J gene: TRBJ2-7
clone size: many
CDR3 protein: CASSLSRYEQYF

V gene: TRBV4-3
J gene: .
clone size: .
CDR3 protein: CASSQSPGAPYNEQYF

V gene: TRBV27
J gene: TRBJ1-2
clone size: few
CDR3 protein: CASSSMDRTGGYTF

V gene: TRBV9
J gene: TRBJ2-7
clone size: many
CDR3 protein: CANGVPYEQYF

V gene: TRBV29-1
J gene: TRBJ2-1
clone size: many
CDR3 protein: CTPQGRYNEQFF

V gene: TRBV6-4
J gene: TRBJ1-2
clone size: .
CDR3 protein: CASSDSGTGDFGGGYTF

V gene: TRBV11-3
J gene: TRBJ2-1
clone size: few
CDR3 protein: CASSPGTAKNNEQFF

V gene: TRBV10-3
J gene: TRBJ2-1
clone size: .
CDR3 protein: CATGQGSGRTNEQFF

V gene: TRBV6-2/TRBV6-3
J gene: TRBJ2-5
clone size: few
CDR3 protein: CASSSSGRIKTQYF

V gene: TRBV29-1
J gene: TRBJ2-5
clone size: few
CDR3 protein: CSVGLETQYF

V gene: TRBV6-5
J gene: TRBJ2-3
clone size: .
CDR3 protein: CASGDSDLITDTQYF

V gene: TRBV25-1
J gene: TRBJ2-3
clone size: few
CDR3 protein: CASSDTAGNTDTQYF

V gene: TRBV4-3
J gene: TRBJ2-3
clone size: .
CDR3 protein: CASSQNAIAGVSDTQYF

V gene: TRBV7-2
J gene: TRBJ2-2
clone size: .
CDR3 protein: CASSEATGELFF

V gene: TRBV20-1
J gene: TRBJ2-6
clone size: .
CDR3 protein: CSARPLLDRASGANVLTF

V gene: TRBV4-1
J gene: TRBJ2-2
clone size: once
CDR3 protein: CASSQEVLTGQTFANTGELFF

V gene: TRBV20-1
J gene: TRBJ2-3
clone size: few
CDR3 protein: CSASRQPNTDTQYF